Here is one T cell receptor beta chain with its context. Its matching antigen is unknown. The sample belongs to a study of T cells expressing NK-cell markers. Overall study: Seven HCMV-seropositive donors and one seronegative donor made up the eight sequenced donors. Study conclusions and caveats: The CD3+CD56-NKG2C+ fraction of a handful of donors was likewise dominated by these clonotypes.

TCR beta cDNA was made by 5'RACE template switching with UMIs. TCRdb derives one entry per CDR3 protein from the 5' RACE reads, leaving out DNA. The listing records roughly 170,000 distinct CDR3 sequences. The clonotype originates from a woman between 18 and 70 years old in good health. The sample was blood T cells: a sorted CD56 or NKG2C T cell subset, CD4+ or CD8+ T cells, or bulk PBMC T cells (not recorded which).

The CDR3 loop is CASHRGGPYEQYF. The genes are TRBV6-1 and TRBJ2-7; the D gene TCRdb calls, TRBD1, cannot be checked with no DNA. Germline CDR1 is MNHNS and CDR2 is SASEGT. This CDR3 contains 13 residues.